The clone carrying this T cell receptor (beta chain) was counted at least ten times. The record originates from a study of human T cells and chemical hapten exposure. Time point reported: patch test 2, 6 weeks after DPC sensitization. Treatment indicated: therapeutic diphenylcyclopropenone sensitization with weekly scalp DPC. The library attached unique molecular identifiers to individual cDNA molecules. MiXCR was run by TCRdb on the RACE reads, yielding one entry per CDR3 protein. The sample has 85,000 to 95,000 distinct CDR3 sequences; more than 9.5% are singletons. Trimming shortened V by 6 bases and J by 8 bases, and 8 bases separated the two germline ends. Germline-derived CDR1 and CDR2 are MNHEY and SMNVEV (reference sequence). CDR3 length equals 12 residues.

Source: whole blood, taken in connection with sensitization to the hapten diphenylcyclopropenone (DPC). The TCR was taken from a man in his forties with alopecia areata. Some clones in this sample may be carry-over from other donors' samples. V usage is TRBV27 and J usage is TRBJ1-6; the D is unclear. The DNA for the CDR3 is TGTGCCAGCAGCTTAGGGTATTCACCCCTCCACTTT. It translates to CASSLGYSPLHF.